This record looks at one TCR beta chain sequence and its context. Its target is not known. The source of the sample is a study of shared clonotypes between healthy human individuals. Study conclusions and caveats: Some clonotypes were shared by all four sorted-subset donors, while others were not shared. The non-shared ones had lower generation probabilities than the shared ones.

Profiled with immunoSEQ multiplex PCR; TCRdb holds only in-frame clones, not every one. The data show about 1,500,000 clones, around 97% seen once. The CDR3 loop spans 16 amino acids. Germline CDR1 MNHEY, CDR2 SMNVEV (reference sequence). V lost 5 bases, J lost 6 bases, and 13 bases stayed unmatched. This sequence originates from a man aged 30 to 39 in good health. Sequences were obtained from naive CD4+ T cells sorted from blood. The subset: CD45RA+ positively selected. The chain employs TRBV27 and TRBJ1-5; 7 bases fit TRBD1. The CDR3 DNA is TGTGCCAGCAGTGCCCAGATGGCAGGGGGAGGTCAGCCCCAGCATTTT. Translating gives CASSAQMAGGGQPQHF.